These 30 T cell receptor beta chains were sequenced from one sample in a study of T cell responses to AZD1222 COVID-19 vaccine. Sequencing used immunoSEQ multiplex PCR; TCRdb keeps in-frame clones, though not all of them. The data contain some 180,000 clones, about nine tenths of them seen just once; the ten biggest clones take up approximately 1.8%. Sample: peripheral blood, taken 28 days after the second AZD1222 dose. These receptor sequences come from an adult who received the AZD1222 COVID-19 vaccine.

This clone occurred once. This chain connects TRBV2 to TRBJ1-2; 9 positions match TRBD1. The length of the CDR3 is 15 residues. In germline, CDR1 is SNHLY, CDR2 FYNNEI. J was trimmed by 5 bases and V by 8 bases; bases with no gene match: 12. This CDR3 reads CASRNLGDRVYGYTF. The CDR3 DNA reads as TGTGCCAGCCGTAACTTAGGGGACAGGGTTTATGGCTACACCTTC.

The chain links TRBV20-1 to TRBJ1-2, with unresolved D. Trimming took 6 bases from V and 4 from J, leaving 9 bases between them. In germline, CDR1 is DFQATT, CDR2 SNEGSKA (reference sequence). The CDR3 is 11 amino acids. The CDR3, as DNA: TGCAGTGCCGAACCACTCTATGGCTACACCTTC. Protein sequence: CSAEPLYGYTF.

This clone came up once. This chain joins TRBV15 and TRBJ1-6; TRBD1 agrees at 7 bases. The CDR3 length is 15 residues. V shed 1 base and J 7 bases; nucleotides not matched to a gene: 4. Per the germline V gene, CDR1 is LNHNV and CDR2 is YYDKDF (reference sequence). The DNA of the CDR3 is TGTGCCACCAGCAGAGCAGGGGGGGACAATTCACCCCTCCACTTT. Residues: CATSRAGGDNSPLHF.

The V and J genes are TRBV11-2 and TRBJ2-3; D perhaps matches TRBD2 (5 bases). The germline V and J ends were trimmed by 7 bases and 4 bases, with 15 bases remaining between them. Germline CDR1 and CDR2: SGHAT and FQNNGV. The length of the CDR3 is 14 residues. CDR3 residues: CASKLVPVSDTQYF. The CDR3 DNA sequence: TGTGCCAGCAAACTAGTCCCAGTATCAGATACGCAGTATTTT.

The CDR3 sequence is CASSRDRSTNEKLFF. The CDR3, as DNA: TGCGCCAGCAGCCGTGACAGGTCAACTAATGAAAAACTGTTTTTT. V and J are TRBV4-1 and TRBJ1-4; possible D gene TRBD1, 6 bases. This CDR3 region has 15 residues. V was cut by 4 bases and J by 0 bases, with 9 bases left in between. Per germline, CDR1 MGHRA and CDR2 YSYEKL.

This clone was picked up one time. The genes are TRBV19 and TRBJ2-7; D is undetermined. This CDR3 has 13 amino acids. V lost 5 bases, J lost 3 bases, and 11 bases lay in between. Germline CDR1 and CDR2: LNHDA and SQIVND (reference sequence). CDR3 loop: CASSFGPDYEQYF. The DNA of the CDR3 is TGTGCCAGTAGTTTCGGACCGGACTACGAGCAGTACTTC.

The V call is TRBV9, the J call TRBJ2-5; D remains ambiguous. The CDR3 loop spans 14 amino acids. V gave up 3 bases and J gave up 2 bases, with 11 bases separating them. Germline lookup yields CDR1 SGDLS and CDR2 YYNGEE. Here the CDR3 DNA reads TGTGCCAGCAGCGGGACCTCCCCTCAAGAGACCCAGTACTTC. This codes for CASSGTSPQETQYF. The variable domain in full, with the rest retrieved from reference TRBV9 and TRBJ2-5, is DSGVTQTPKHLITATGQRVTLRCSPRSGDLSVYWYQQSLDQGLQFLIQYYNGEERAKGNILERFSAQQFPDLHSELNLSSLELGDSALYFCASSGTSPQETQYFGPGTRLLVL.

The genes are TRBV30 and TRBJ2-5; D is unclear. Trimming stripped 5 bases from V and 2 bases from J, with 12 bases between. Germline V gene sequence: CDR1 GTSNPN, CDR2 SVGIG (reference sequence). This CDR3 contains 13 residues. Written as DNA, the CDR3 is TGTGCCTGGGGGCTCGGGTTTCAAGAGACCCAGTACTTC. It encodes CAWGLGFQETQYF.

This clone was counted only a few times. CDR3 amino acids: CASSEQGLSGYTF. The DNA for the CDR3 is TGTGCCAGTAGCGAACAGGGTTTGAGTGGCTACACCTTC. V and J are TRBV19 and TRBJ1-2; D perhaps matches TRBD1 (6 bases). The CDR3 runs to 13 residues. Germline CDR1 and CDR2: LNHDA and SQIVND (reference sequence). V lost 6 bases, J lost 7 bases, and 15 bases lay in between.

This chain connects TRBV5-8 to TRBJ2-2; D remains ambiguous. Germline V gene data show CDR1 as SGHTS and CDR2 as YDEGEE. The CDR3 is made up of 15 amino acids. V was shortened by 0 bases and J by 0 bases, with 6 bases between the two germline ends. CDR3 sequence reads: CASSLGTSNTGELFF. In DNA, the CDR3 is TGTGCCAGCAGCTTGGGAACATCGAACACCGGGGAGCTGTTTTTT. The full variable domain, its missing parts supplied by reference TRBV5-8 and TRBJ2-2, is EAGVTQSPTHLIKTRGQQATLRCSPISGHTSVYWYQQALGLGLQFLLWYDEGEERNRGNFPPRFSGRQFPNYSSELNVNALELEDSALYLCASSLGTSNTGELFFGEGSRLTVL.

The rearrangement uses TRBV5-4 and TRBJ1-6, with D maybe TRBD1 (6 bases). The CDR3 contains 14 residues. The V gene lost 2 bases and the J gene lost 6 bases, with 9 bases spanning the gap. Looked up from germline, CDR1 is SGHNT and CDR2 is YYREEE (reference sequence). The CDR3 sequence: CASSFDRFNSPLHF. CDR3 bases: TGTGCCAGCAGCTTCGACAGGTTTAATTCACCCCTCCACTTT.

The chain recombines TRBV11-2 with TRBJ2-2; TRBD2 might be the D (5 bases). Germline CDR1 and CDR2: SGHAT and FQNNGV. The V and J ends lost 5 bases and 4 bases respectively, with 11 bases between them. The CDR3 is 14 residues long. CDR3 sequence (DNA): TGTGCCAGCAGCGAACTAGTTGCCACCGGGGAGCTGTTTTTT. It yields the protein CASSELVATGELFF.

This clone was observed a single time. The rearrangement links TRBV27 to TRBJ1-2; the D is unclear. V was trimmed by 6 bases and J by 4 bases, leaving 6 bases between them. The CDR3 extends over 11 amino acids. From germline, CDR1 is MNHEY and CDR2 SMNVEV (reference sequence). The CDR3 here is CASRNSYGYTF. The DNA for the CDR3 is TGTGCCAGCAGGAACAGCTATGGCTACACCTTC.

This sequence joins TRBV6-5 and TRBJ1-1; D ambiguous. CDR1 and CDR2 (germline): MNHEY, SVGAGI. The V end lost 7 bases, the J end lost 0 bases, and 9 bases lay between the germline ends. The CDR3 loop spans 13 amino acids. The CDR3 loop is CASKTRMNTEAFF. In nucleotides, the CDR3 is TGTGCCAGCAAGACACGTATGAACACTGAAGCTTTCTTT.

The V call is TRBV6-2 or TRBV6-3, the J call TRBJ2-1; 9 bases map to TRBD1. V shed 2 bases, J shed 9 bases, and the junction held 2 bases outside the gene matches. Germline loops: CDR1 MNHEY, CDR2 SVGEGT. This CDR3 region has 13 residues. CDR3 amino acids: CASSYGQGSEQFF. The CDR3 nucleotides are TGTGCCAGCAGTTACGGACAGGGGAGTGAGCAGTTCTTC.

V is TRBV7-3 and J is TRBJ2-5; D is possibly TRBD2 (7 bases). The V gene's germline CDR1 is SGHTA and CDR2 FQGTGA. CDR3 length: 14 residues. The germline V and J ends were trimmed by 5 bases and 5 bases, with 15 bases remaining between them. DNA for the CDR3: TGTGCCAGCAGCCCCGTCGGGGGGCGGGAGACCCAGTACTTC. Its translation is CASSPVGGRETQYF.

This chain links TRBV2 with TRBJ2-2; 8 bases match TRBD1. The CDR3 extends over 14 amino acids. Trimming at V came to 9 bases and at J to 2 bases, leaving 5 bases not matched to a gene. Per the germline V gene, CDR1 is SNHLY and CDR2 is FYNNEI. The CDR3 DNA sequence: TGTGCCAGTTCCGGACAGGGAAACACCGGGGAGCTGTTTTTT. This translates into CASSGQGNTGELFF.

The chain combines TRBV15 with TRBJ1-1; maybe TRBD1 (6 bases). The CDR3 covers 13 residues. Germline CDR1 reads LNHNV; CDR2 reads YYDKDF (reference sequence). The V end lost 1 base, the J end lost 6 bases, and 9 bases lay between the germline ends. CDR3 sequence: CATSRVRGAEAFF. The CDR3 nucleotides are TGTGCCACCAGCAGAGTTAGGGGGGCTGAAGCTTTCTTT.

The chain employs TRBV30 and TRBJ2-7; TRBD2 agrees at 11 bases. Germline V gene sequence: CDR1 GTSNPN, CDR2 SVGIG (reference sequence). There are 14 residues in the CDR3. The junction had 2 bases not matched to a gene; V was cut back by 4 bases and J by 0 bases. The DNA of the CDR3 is TGTGCCTGGATGACTAGCGGGGCCTCCTACGAGCAGTACTTC. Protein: CAWMTSGASYEQYF.

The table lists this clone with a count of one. The DNA of the CDR3 is TGTGCCTGGAGCGTAGCGGGTTCCCACGAGCAGTACTTC. This encodes CAWSVAGSHEQYF. The chain combines TRBV30 with TRBJ2-7; 7 nucleotides agree with TRBD2. V trimming: 3 bases; J trimming: 5 bases; junction bases outside the gene matches: 7. Per germline, CDR1 GTSNPN and CDR2 SVGIG (reference sequence). The CDR3 sequence is 13 residues long. The full variable domain, its missing parts supplied by reference TRBV30 and TRBJ2-7, is SQTIHQWPATLVQPVGSPLSLECTVEGTSNPNLYWYRQAAGRGLQLLFYSVGIGQISSEVPQNLSASRPQDRQFILSSKKLLLSDSGFYLCAWSVAGSHEQYFGPGTRLTVT.

The CDR3 DNA reads TGTGCCAGCAGCTTAGTGGGCCTAGCGGGGGGCCAAGAGACCCAGTACTTC. Translating it yields CASSLVGLAGGQETQYF. V gene TRBV7-2 combines with J gene TRBJ2-5; 11 bases are a match to TRBD2. Germline CDR1 reads SGHTA; CDR2 reads FQGNSA. J gave up 1 base and V 1 base, and 5 bases lay outside the gene matches. The CDR3 runs 17 residues.

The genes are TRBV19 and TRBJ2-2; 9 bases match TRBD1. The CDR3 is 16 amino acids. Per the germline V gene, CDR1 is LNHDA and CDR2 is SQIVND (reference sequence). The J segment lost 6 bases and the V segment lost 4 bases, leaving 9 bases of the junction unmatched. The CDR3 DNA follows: TGTGCCAGTAGTAAGGGGGGGACAGGGCTGGCCGGGGAGCTGTTTTTT. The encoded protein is CASSKGGTGLAGELFF.

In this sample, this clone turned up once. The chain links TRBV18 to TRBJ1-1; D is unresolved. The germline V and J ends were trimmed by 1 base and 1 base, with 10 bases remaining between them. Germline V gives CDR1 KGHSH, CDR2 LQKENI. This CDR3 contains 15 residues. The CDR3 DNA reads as TGTGCCAGCTCACCACAGGGATACGGGAACACTGAAGCTTTCTTT. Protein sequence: CASSPQGYGNTEAFF.

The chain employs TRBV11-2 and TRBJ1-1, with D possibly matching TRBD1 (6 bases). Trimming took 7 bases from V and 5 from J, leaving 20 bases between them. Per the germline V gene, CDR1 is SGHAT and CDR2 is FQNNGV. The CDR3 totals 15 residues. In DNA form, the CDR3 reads TGTGCCAGCACCCCGAACAGGGATAGGTGGACTGAAGCTTTCTTT. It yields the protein CASTPNRDRWTEAFF. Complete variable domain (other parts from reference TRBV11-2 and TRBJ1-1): EAGVAQSPRYKIIEKRQSVAFWCNPISGHATLYWYQQILGQGPKLLIQFQNNGVVDDSQLPKDRFSAERLKGVDSTLKIQPAKLEDSAVYLCASTPNRDRWTEAFFGQGTRLTVV.

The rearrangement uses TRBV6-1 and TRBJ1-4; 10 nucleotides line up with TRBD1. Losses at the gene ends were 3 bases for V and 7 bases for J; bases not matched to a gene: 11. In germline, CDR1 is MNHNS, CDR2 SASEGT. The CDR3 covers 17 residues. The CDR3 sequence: CASSDDRGQSGGEKLFF. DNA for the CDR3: TGTGCCAGCAGTGACGACAGGGGGCAAAGCGGGGGTGAAAAACTGTTTTTT.

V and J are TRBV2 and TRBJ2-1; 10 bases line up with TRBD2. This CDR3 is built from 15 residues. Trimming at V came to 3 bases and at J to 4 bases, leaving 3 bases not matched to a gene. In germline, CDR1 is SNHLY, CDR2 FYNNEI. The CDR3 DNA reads TGTGCCAGCAGTGAGACTAGCGGGTATTACAATGAGCAGTTCTTC. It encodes CASSETSGYYNEQFF.

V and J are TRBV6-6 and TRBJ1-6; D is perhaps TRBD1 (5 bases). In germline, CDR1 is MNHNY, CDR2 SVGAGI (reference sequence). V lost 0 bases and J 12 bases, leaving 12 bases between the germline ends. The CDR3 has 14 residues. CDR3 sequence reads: CASSYSTGGEPLHF. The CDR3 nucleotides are TGTGCCAGCAGTTACTCAACAGGAGGGGAACCCCTCCACTTT.

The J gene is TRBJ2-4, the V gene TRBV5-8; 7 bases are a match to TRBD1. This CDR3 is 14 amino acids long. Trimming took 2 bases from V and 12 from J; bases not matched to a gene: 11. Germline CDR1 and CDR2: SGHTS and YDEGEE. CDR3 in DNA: TGTGCCAGCAGCTTCTCACTCTGGACAGGCAATCAGTACTTC. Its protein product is CASSFSLWTGNQYF.

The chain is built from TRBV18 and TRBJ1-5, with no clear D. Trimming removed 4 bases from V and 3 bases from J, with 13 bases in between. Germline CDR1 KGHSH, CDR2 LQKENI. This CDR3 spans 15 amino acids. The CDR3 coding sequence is TGTGCCAGCTCACGCTATGACGGAGACAATCAGCCCCAGCATTTT. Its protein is CASSRYDGDNQPQHF.

DNA for the CDR3: TGTGCCAGCAGTCCCCGGGGCTCCCTGAGCTACACCTTC. Its translation is CASSPRGSLSYTF. The V call is TRBV25-1, the J call TRBJ1-2, with D tentatively TRBD1 (5 bases). The germline V gene has CDR1 MGHDK and CDR2 SYGVNS. The CDR3 covers 13 residues. V lost 5 bases, J lost 9 bases, and 16 bases lay in between.